A selection of T cell receptor beta chains follows, all from one sample in a study of CD8 T cells in Susac syndrome. Each CDR3 protein is one row after TCRdb ran MiXCR on the immunoSEQ multiplex PCR reads. Here the sample spans 120,000 or so distinct CDR3 sequences, nearly 96% being singletons. The specimen was CD4+ T cells from PBMCs. The receptors were sampled from a human donor with Susac syndrome. CDR3s include the opening cysteine and the closing phenylalanine or tryptophan. The D gene is left open where the match is weak. The listing skips clone size in some rows; elsewhere it reads once, few, many or a size class.

V,J,D,size,DNA,CDR3
TRBV7-8,TRBJ2-2,-,-,TGTGCCAGCAGCTTACCCTCCGGGGAGCTGTTTTTT,CASSLPSGELFF
TRBV6-1,TRBJ2-3,TRBD2,-,TGTGCCAGCAGCTCGGCAGGGACTAGCGGGAGAACAGATACGCAGTATTTT,CASSSAGTSGRTDTQYF
TRBV28,TRBJ2-2,-,-,TGTGCCAGCAGTTTTCTGGTCGGGGAGCTGTTTTTT,CASSFLVGELFF
TRBV12-3/TRBV12-4,TRBJ1-1,-,-,TGTGCCAGCAGACCTGACGGAAATGAAGCTTTCTTT,CASRPDGNEAFF
TRBV5-1,TRBJ2-7,-,-,TGCGCCAGCAGCTTGCAGCCAGGGAGCTCCTACGAGCAGTACTTC,CASSLQPGSSYEQYF
TRBV15,TRBJ2-1,-,-,TGTGCCACCAGCAGAGAAAGGGTTGAGCAGTTCTTC,CATSRERVEQFF
TRBV7-2,TRBJ1-1,-,-,TGTGCCAGCAGCTTAGCCCGAGGGGGGGCTCGGGGTGAAGCTTTCTTT,CASSLARGGARGEAFF
TRBV18,TRBJ2-3,-,once,TGTGCCAGCTCACCACCAGAGGTCCCAGATACGCAGTATTTT,CASSPPEVPDTQYF
TRBV14,TRBJ2-5,-,-,TGTGCCAGCAACCGGTGCGATCCCTACTTC,CASNRCDPYF
TRBV18,TRBJ1-1,-,-,TGTGCCAGCTCACCACTCGGGACCTTGAACACTGAAGCTTTCTTT,CASSPLGTLNTEAFF
TRBV7-9,TRBJ2-4,-,-,TGTGCCAGCACCCCCCCCTGGGGCACCAAGAACATTCAGTACTTC,CASTPPWGTKNIQYF
TRBV4-1,TRBJ2-2,TRBD2,-,TGCGCCAGCAGCCAAGCCCCGGGTCTAGCGGGGCAGGACAGCGGGGAGCTGTTTTTT,CASSQAPGLAGQDSGELFF
TRBV9,TRBJ1-2,-,-,TGTGCCAGCAGCGTAGGATCTTATGGCTACACCTTC,CASSVGSYGYTF
TRBV30,TRBJ2-1,TRBD2,-,TGTGCCTGGAGTGGGGAGGGCCGTCCGAACAATGAGCAGTTCTTC,CAWSGEGRPNNEQFF
TRBV15,TRBJ2-3,-,-,TGTGCCACCAGCAGAGCCACGTTGAACACAGATACGCAGTATTTT,CATSRATLNTDTQYF
TRBV30,TRBJ2-1,-,once,TGTGCCTGGAGTGGGTTAGCGGCTCCAACCTGGGATGAGCAGTTCTTC,CAWSGLAAPTWDEQFF
TRBV30,TRBJ2-7,TRBD1,-,TGTGCCTGGAGTCCAGGGACAGGGGGCGAGCAGTACTTC,CAWSPGTGGEQYF
TRBV19,TRBJ2-5,-,once,TGTGCCAGTAAGGGTACAGGGCCGGTAGAGACCCAGTACTTC,CASKGTGPVETQYF
TRBV5-6,TRBJ2-1,TRBD1,-,TGTGCCAGCAGCTCGATTCAGGGGGCCTCCTACAATGAGCAGTTCTTC,CASSSIQGASYNEQFF
TRBV30,TRBJ2-5,TRBD1,-,TGTGCCTGGAGCCCTGGACAGGGGCAAGAGACCCAGTACTTC,CAWSPGQGQETQYF
TRBV20-1,TRBJ2-7,TRBD2,once,TGCAGTGGCGGGGGTGAGTCCTACGAGCAGTACTTC,CSGGGESYEQYF
TRBV29-1,TRBJ1-1,-,-,TGCAGCGTTTCTAGCAGGGCGAACACTGAAGCTTTCTTT,CSVSSRANTEAFF
TRBV19,TRBJ1-5,TRBD1,-,TGTGCCAGTAGTTGGGATTCTGACAGGGTTCAGCCCCAGCATTTT,CASSWDSDRVQPQHF
TRBV29-1,TRBJ2-1,-,-,TGCAGCGGTGGGTCTAGACAGGCCTACAATGAGCAGTTCTTC,CSGGSRQAYNEQFF
TRBV4-3,TRBJ2-6,-,-,TGCGCCAGCAGCCAAGTGGGACTTCCGGGGGGGGCCAACGTCCTGACTTTC,CASSQVGLPGGANVLTF
TRBV18,TRBJ2-7,-,-,TGTGCCAGCTCACCTGCACGGACACCCTACGAGCAGTACTTC,CASSPARTPYEQYF
TRBV5-4,TRBJ2-5,-,-,TGTGCCAGCAGCCCCCTTCCGGGGTCAAGAGAGACCCAGTACTTC,CASSPLPGSRETQYF
TRBV12-3/TRBV12-4,TRBJ1-1,-,-,TGTGCCAGCATGGGGTTAAGACAACGGAACACTGAAGCTTTCTTT,CASMGLRQRNTEAFF
TRBV29-1,TRBJ2-5,-,-,TGCAGCGGAAAAATTGCGGGTGGCGAGACCCAGTACTTC,CSGKIAGGETQYF
TRBV19,TRBJ1-5,-,-,TGTGCCAGTAGATCCTCGGACCTCAAGCCCCAGCATTTT,CASRSSDLKPQHF
TRBV20-1,TRBJ1-5,TRBD1,-,TGCAGTGCTAATAGACAGGGTGACCAGCCCCAGCATTTT,CSANRQGDQPQHF
TRBV2,TRBJ1-2,-,-,TGTGCCAGCAGTGTCTCAGGGGCATTAGGCTACACCTTC,CASSVSGALGYTF
TRBV15,TRBJ1-5,-,-,TGTGCCACCAATGCCTACTCGGCGAATCAGCCCCAGCATTTT,CATNAYSANQPQHF
TRBV15,TRBJ2-5,-,-,TGTGCCACCAGCGAAGGGATCCAACAAGAGACCCAGTACTTC,CATSEGIQQETQYF
TRBV7-3,TRBJ1-2,-,-,TGTGCCAGCAGCTTAACATCCCCGCCAGCTAACTATGGCTACACCTTC,CASSLTSPPANYGYTF
TRBV7-8,TRBJ1-4,-,-,TGTGCCAGCAGCTTAGCCGGGACCGGAGGATACGAAAAACTGTTTTTT,CASSLAGTGGYEKLFF
TRBV12-3/TRBV12-4,TRBJ2-5,TRBD1,-,TGTGCCAGCAGCTTACAGGGGGCAGAGACCCAGTACTTC,CASSLQGAETQYF
TRBV28,TRBJ2-7,-,-,TGTGCCAGCAGAACCCTGACACCGGGCGAGCAGTACTTC,CASRTLTPGEQYF
TRBV6-5,TRBJ1-5,-,-,TGTGCCAGCAGTTTTGGGGGGACTGCTGATCAGCCCCAGCATTTT,CASSFGGTADQPQHF
TRBV12-3/TRBV12-4,TRBJ2-1,-,-,TGTGCCAGCAGTTTAGGGGGAAAGGACAATGAGCAGTTCTTC,CASSLGGKDNEQFF
TRBV7-9,TRBJ2-1,-,-,TGTGCCAGCAGCTTAGCGAGCCGAAACTCCTACAATGAGCAGTTCTTC,CASSLASRNSYNEQFF
TRBV20-1,TRBJ1-5,-,-,TGCAGTGCTAGAGTGCCCTCTGGGCAGGGTGGTAATCAGCCCCAGCATTTT,CSARVPSGQGGNQPQHF
TRBV5-1,TRBJ2-4,-,once,TGCGCCAGCAGCTTAGGGACGGAGAAAAACATTCAGTACTTC,CASSLGTEKNIQYF
TRBV5-6,TRBJ1-1,-,once,TGTGCCAGCAGCTCCCGAGGGGGGGCACCCTCGGGGAACACTGAAGCTTTCTTT,CASSSRGGAPSGNTEAFF
TRBV6-2/TRBV6-3,TRBJ2-7,TRBD1,-,TGTGCCAGCACCGACAGGGTTCGCGAGCAGTACTTC,CASTDRVREQYF
TRBV4-2,TRBJ2-4,-,-,TGTGCCAGCAGCCAAGTCCACGGGGCCGGGGAAAACGTTCAGTACTTC,CASSQVHGAGENVQYF
TRBV7-2,TRBJ1-1,-,-,TGTGCCAGCAGTGACCGAAGGCGGTTGGCTTTCTTT,CASSDRRRLAFF